What follows describes a single T cell receptor (beta chain). Its specificity is unknown. This sample was taken from a study of vaccination and CD4 T cells after COVID-19. This sample's treatment: roughly ten-day PBMC culture with coronavirus spike peptide pools or control peptides (ViraFEST assay). Sequencing of the DNA from cultured CD4+ T cells was carried out with the Oncomine TCR Beta short-read assay. TCRdb ran MiXCR on the PCR reads and lists one entry per CDR3 protein. The repertoire holds 10,000 to 15,000 distinct CDR3 sequences, with under 60% as singletons. This CDR3 is 13 amino acids long. Germline trimming cut 4 bases from V and 0 bases from J; bases unmatched to any gene: 0. From germline, CDR1 is KGHSH and CDR2 LQKENI.

The V gene is TRBV18, the J gene TRBJ2-7; 7 bases agree with TRBD1. The sequence was collected from a human donor who had recovered from COVID-19. Sequencing was carried out using CD4+ T cells from blood, cultured in vitro. Written as DNA, the CDR3 is TGTGCCAGCTCACGGGACAGCTCCTACGAGCAGTACTTC. This translates into CASSRDSSYEQYF.